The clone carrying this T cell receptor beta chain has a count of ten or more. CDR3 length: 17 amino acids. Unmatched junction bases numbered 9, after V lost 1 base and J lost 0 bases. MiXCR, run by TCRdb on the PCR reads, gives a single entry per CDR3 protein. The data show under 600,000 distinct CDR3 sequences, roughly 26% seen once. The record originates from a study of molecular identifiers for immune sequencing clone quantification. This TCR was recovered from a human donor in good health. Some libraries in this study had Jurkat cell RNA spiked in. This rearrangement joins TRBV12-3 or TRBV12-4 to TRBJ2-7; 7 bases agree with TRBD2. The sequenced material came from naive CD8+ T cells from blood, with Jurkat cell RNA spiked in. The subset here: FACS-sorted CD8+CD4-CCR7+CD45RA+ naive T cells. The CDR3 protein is CASSLEVLSGDSYEQYF. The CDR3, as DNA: TGTGCCAGCAGTTTAGAGGTGCTGAGCGGGGACTCCTACGAGCAGTACTTC.